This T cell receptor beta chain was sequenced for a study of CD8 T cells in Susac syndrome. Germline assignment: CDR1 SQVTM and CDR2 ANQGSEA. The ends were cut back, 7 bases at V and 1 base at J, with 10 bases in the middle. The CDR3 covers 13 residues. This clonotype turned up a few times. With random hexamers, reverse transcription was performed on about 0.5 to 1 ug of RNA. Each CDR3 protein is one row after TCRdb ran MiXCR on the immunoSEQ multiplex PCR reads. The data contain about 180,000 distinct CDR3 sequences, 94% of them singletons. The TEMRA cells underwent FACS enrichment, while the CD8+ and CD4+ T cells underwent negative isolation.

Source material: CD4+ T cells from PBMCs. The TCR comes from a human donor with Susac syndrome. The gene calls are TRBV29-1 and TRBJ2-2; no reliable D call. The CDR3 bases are TGCAGCGCACGGGCTCTGAACACCGGGGAGCTGTTTTTT. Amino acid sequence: CSARALNTGELFF.